A single sample is the source of the 17 T cell receptor beta chains below, sequenced in a study of cytomegalovirus exposure and HLA in healthy donors. Only in-frame clones appear in the TCRdb table, and some are missing; sequencing was by immunoSEQ multiplex PCR. This repertoire shows 300,000 to 400,000 clones, roughly 89% found once; its top ten account for roughly 0.82%. Sequencing was performed on PBMCs. The receptors shown here come from a young woman in good health and CMV-seronegative.

This clone was observed a handful of times. The rearrangement links TRBV11-3 to TRBJ2-7, with 7 bases fitting TRBD1. Trimming cost V 1 base and J 3 bases; bases outside gene matches: 0. Germline V gene data show CDR1 as SGHNT and CDR2 as YENEEA. The CDR3 is made up of 13 amino acids. CDR3 nucleotides: TGTGCCAGCAGCTTAGGGGACAGCTACGAGCAGTACTTC. It yields the protein CASSLGDSYEQYF.

The chain recombines TRBV5-8 with TRBJ2-1; tentatively, D is TRBD2 (6 bases). Trimming removed 4 bases at V and 5 bases at J, with 16 bases between. CDR3 length equals 15 residues. Germline assignment: CDR1 SGHTS and CDR2 YDEGEE. CDR3 sequence: CASSLGTHQNNEQFF. The CDR3 DNA sequence: TGTGCCAGCAGCCTGGGGACTCACCAAAACAATGAGCAGTTCTTC.

J is TRBJ2-3 and V is TRBV27, with TRBD2 matching over 9 bases. J was trimmed by 4 bases and V by 3 bases; bases with no gene match: 5. CDR3 length equals 15 residues. Germline loops: CDR1 MNHEY, CDR2 SMNVEV (reference sequence). The CDR3 protein is CASSFLAGRADTQYF. CDR3 in DNA: TGTGCCAGCAGTTTTCTAGCGGGGCGGGCAGATACGCAGTATTTT.

The chain recombines TRBV10-2 with TRBJ2-5; 10 nucleotides match TRBD2. The CDR3 extends over 15 amino acids. J was trimmed by 3 bases and V by 2 bases; bases with no gene match: 3. Germline values: CDR1 WSHSY, CDR2 SAAADI. DNA for the CDR3: TGCGCCAGCAGTGAGATTGGACTAGCGGAAGAGACCCAGTACTTC. This sequence encodes CASSEIGLAEETQYF.

In its sample, this clone was seen a few times. The chain is built from TRBV29-1 and TRBJ2-7, with D uncertain. This CDR3 is 14 amino acids long. The germline V and J ends were trimmed by 0 bases and 0 bases, with 9 bases remaining between them. In germline, CDR1 is SQVTM, CDR2 ANQGSEA. In DNA form, the CDR3 reads TGCAGCGTTGAAGATCGTCCAGACTCCTACGAGCAGTACTTC. As protein: CSVEDRPDSYEQYF.

The chain joins TRBV2 to TRBJ2-7, with D hard to call. This CDR3 spans 14 amino acids. The germline CDR1 and CDR2 sequences are SNHLY and FYNNEI. V was shortened by 5 bases and J by 6 bases, with 17 bases between the two germline ends. The CDR3 region has the DNA TGTGCCAGCAGTCCCCCCTTTTACGTCGGCGAGCAGTACTTC. Protein product: CASSPPFYVGEQYF.

The chain has TRBV2 and TRBJ2-7, with a weak D call TRBD2 (5 bases). There are 16 residues in the CDR3. Trimming left V 8 bases short and J 0 bases short, with 20 bases between. Germline V gene lookup returns CDR1 SNHLY and CDR2 FYNNEI. CDR3 bases: TGTGCCAGCGGCCCCACAAGTCTGAGGGCCTCCTACGAGCAGTACTTC. It encodes CASGPTSLRASYEQYF.

This rearrangement joins TRBV29-1 to TRBJ2-3, with D maybe TRBD2 (6 bases). Germline CDR1 is SQVTM and CDR2 is ANQGSEA. V shed 6 bases and J shed 2 bases, with 24 bases lying between them. The CDR3 extends over 17 amino acids. The CDR3 region is CSVHGGTAARFTDTQYF. CDR3 coding DNA: TGCAGCGTCCACGGAGGGACGGCAGCAAGATTCACAGATACGCAGTATTTT.

About this clone itself: The junction does not match germline at one end; this may be a read error. The chain links TRBV2 to TRBJ1-3; the D is unclear. The CDR3 contains 12 residues. CDR1 is SNHLY and CDR2 is FYNNEI in the germline V gene. CDR3 residues: CARRAPGNTIYF. The CDR3 DNA reads TGTGCCCGCAGAGCACCTGGAAACACCATATATTTT.

The chain employs TRBV6-5 and TRBJ2-2; D might be TRBD2 (5 bases). CDR3 size: 14 residues. The V and J ends lost 8 bases and 3 bases respectively, with 13 bases between them. CDR1 is MNHEY and CDR2 is SVGAGI in the germline V gene. This CDR3 reads CASSTRPDTGELFF. The CDR3 DNA reads TGTGCCAGCTCCACTAGGCCCGACACCGGGGAGCTGTTTTTT.

The rearrangement uses TRBV2 and TRBJ2-5, with D tentatively TRBD1 (6 bases). The germline gives CDR1 SNHLY, CDR2 FYNNEI. This CDR3 comprises 15 residues. V dropped 8 bases and J dropped 5 bases, with 21 bases sitting between them. The CDR3 nucleotides are TGTGCCAGCGTAGGGGGACCTCCTGGGCGGGAGACCCAGTACTTC. Amino acid sequence: CASVGGPPGRETQYF.

V usage is TRBV19 and J usage is TRBJ1-5, with TRBD1 identical over 8 bases. The CDR3 loop spans 17 amino acids. Germline CDR1 and CDR2: LNHDA and SQIVND (reference sequence). With 6 bases clipped from V and 0 bases from J, the junction kept 10 bases outside the gene matches. CDR3 residues: CASSPGTGYFSNQPQHF. The CDR3, as DNA: TGTGCCAGTAGCCCCGGGACAGGTTATTTTAGCAATCAGCCCCAGCATTTT.

This chain connects TRBV6-1 to TRBJ1-1; D is perhaps TRBD1 (5 bases). Germline CDR1 and CDR2: MNHNS and SASEGT. The CDR3 contains 13 residues. Trimming removed 5 bases at V and 1 base at J, with 8 bases between. CDR3: CASSIGGNTEAFF. CDR3 bases: TGTGCCAGCAGTATCGGGGGGAACACTGAAGCTTTCTTT.

The chain recombines TRBV23-1 with TRBJ2-2, with D tentatively TRBD1 (6 bases). TRBV23-1 is assigned to the ORF class and has an uncertain function. The CDR3 is made up of 15 amino acids. V lost 2 bases and J 2 bases, leaving 9 bases between the germline ends. CDR3 DNA: TGCGCCAGCAGTCAAATGACAGGCAACACCGGGGAGCTGTTTTTT. Its protein is CASSQMTGNTGELFF.

The chain employs TRBV2 and TRBJ1-6; 9 bases line up with TRBD1. The germline gives CDR1 SNHLY, CDR2 FYNNEI. The CDR3 extends over 14 amino acids. With V trimmed by 10 bases and J by 8 bases, 9 bases remained unmatched. The CDR3 sequence is CATHRDRADSPLHF. CDR3 nucleotides: TGTGCCACCCACCGGGACAGGGCGGATTCACCCCTCCACTTT.

This clone was seen a handful of times. The chain links TRBV10-1 to TRBJ2-5; 9 bases align to TRBD2. Germline values: CDR1 WNHNN, CDR2 SYGVQD (reference sequence). The CDR3 loop spans 15 amino acids. Trimming cost V 3 bases and J 4 bases; bases outside gene matches: 6. This CDR3 is CASSDGLAGLETQYF. The CDR3 bases are TGCGCCAGCAGTGACGGGCTAGCGGGACTAGAGACCCAGTACTTC.

The chain joins TRBV7-9 to TRBJ2-3; D is possibly TRBD2 (5 bases). The germline V gene has CDR1 SEHNR and CDR2 FQNEAQ (reference sequence). The CDR3 runs to 16 residues. V lost 1 base to trimming and J lost 0 bases, with 11 bases between them. DNA of the CDR3: TGTGCCAGCAGCTTAGGCGAGGGCGGTAGCACAGATACGCAGTATTTT. The encoded protein is CASSLGEGGSTDTQYF. The variable domain in full, completed from reference TRBV7-9 and TRBJ2-3, reads DTGVSQNPRHKITKRGQNVTFRCDPISEHNRLYWYRQTLGQGPEFLTYFQNEAQLEKSRLLSDRFSAERPKGSFSTLEIQRTEQGDSAMYLCASSLGEGGSTDTQYFGPGTRLTVL.